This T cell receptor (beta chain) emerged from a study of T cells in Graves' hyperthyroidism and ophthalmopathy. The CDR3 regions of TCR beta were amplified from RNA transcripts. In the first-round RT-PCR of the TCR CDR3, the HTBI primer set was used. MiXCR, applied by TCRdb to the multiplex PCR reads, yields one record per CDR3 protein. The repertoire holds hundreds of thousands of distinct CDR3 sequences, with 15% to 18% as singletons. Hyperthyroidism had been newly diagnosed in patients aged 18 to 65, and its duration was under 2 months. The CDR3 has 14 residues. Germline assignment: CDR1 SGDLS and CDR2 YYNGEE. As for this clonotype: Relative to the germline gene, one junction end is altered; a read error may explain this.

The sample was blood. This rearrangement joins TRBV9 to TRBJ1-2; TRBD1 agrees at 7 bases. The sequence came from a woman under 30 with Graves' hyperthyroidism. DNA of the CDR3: TGTGTCAGCAGCCCTCCAGGGGGGCGGAGAGGCTACACCTTC. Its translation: CVSSPPGGRRGYTF. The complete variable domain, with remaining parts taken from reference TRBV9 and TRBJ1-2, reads DSGVTQTPKHLITATGQRVTLRCSPRSGDLSVYWYQQSLDQGLQFLIQYYNGEERAKGNILERFSAQQFPDLHSELNLSSLELGDSALYFCVSSPPGGRRGYTFGSGTRLTVV.